Below are 14 T cell receptor beta chains sequenced from a single sample in a study of identifying expanded T cells in peripheral blood. Some clones are missing from TCRdb's copy, which holds only in-frame ones; the method was immunoSEQ multiplex PCR. Of 75,000 to 90,000 clones listed, approximately 84% were seen once; the top ten hold approximately 18%. Sequenced sample: blood. All receptors derive from a person aged 18-70 years in good health.

This clone was recorded a few times. The J gene is TRBJ2-5, the V gene TRBV25-1; 9 bases are shared with TRBD1. The CDR3 is 16 amino acids. Germline values: CDR1 MGHDK, CDR2 SYGVNS. J lost 1 base, V lost 3 bases, and 6 bases had no gene match. The CDR3 DNA reads TGTGCCAGCAGTGAGTACAGGGGGCGCATCCAAGAGACCCAGTACTTC. As protein: CASSEYRGRIQETQYF.

The rearrangement joins TRBV30 to TRBJ2-7; 12 bases fit TRBD1. Germline V lookup: CDR1 GTSNPN, CDR2 SVGIG (reference sequence). Trimming cost V 0 bases and J 2 bases; bases outside gene matches: 8. This CDR3 spans 17 amino acids. Here the CDR3 reads CAWSVPPGQGATYEQYF. As DNA, the CDR3 is TGTGCCTGGAGTGTACCCCCGGGACAGGGGGCGACCTACGAGCAGTACTTC.

The chain links TRBV4-1 to TRBJ2-7, with D hard to call. The length of the CDR3 is 14 residues. V gave up 4 bases and J gave up 2 bases, with 12 bases separating them. Germline-derived CDR1 and CDR2 are MGHRA and YSYEKL. CDR3 region: CASSRTGPAYEQYF. CDR3 in DNA: TGCGCCAGCAGCCGAACGGGTCCGGCCTACGAGCAGTACTTC.

CDR3 region: CASRLESRNEKLFF. The CDR3 region has the DNA TGTGCAAGTCGCTTAGAGAGCAGAAATGAAAAACTGTTTTTT. The chain joins TRBV12-2 to TRBJ1-4. TRBV12-2 represents a pseudogene. The CDR3 sequence is 14 residues long.

The chain has TRBV4-3 and TRBJ2-3; TRBD1 agrees at 7 bases. This CDR3 has 15 amino acids. Per germline, CDR1 LGHNA and CDR2 YSLEER. After removal of 0 bases from V and 4 bases from J, the junction contained 4 bases not matched to a gene. CDR3 nucleotide sequence: TGCGCCAGCAGCCAAGATCCCCAGGGGGCAGATACGCAGTATTTT. Translating gives CASSQDPQGADTQYF.

The rearrangement links TRBV27 to TRBJ2-7; 10 bases align to TRBD2. Germline loops: CDR1 MNHEY, CDR2 SMNVEV (reference sequence). The V and J ends lost 0 bases and 7 bases, in that order; junction bases with no gene match: 6. This CDR3 has 15 amino acids. This chain's CDR3 is CASSLSASGSGEQYF. In DNA, the CDR3 is TGTGCCAGCAGTTTATCTGCTAGCGGGAGTGGGGAGCAGTACTTC.

This sequence joins TRBV5-1 and TRBJ2-1, with D possibly matching TRBD2 (5 bases). There are 16 residues in the CDR3. Germline V gene data show CDR1 as SGHRS and CDR2 as YFSETQ. V lost 1 base, J lost 3 bases, and 14 bases lay in between. The CDR3 is CASSLSVGLVYNEQFF. In DNA, the CDR3 is TGCGCCAGCAGCTTGAGCGTCGGACTGGTCTACAATGAGCAGTTCTTC.

The chain couples TRBV2 to TRBJ1-1, with no clear D. The CDR3 contains 11 residues. The V gene's germline CDR1 is SNHLY and CDR2 FYNNEI. Trimming shortened V by 6 bases and J by 5 bases, and 7 bases separated the two germline ends. CDR3 loop: CASRYKTEAFF. The CDR3 nucleotides read TGTGCCAGCAGGTACAAGACTGAAGCTTTCTTT.

The gene calls are TRBV7-2 and TRBJ2-7; TRBD2 matches 7 bases. Trimming took 1 base from V and 0 from J; bases not matched to a gene: 0. The germline CDR1 and CDR2 sequences are SGHTA and FQGNSA. The CDR3 runs 14 residues. CDR3 amino acids: CASSLGTSSYEQYF. The CDR3 nucleotides read TGTGCCAGCAGCTTAGGGACTAGCTCCTACGAGCAGTACTTC.

A note on this clone: It is likely a read error: a sequence one base away is far more abundant. The chain links TRBV5-5 to TRBJ2-2; 8 nucleotides align to TRBD1. V lost 0 bases, J lost 8 bases, and 9 bases stayed unmatched. CDR1 is SGHKS, CDR2 YYEKEE, per germline (reference sequence). This CDR3 is built from 16 residues. The CDR3 nucleotides are TGTGCCAGCAGCTTGGCAGGGGGCCCCAGCTGGGGGGAGCTGTTTTTT. It specifies CASSLAGGPSWGELFF.

V is TRBV18 and J is TRBJ1-1, with D possibly being TRBD1 (5 bases). This CDR3 is 15 amino acids long. The germline gives CDR1 KGHSH, CDR2 LQKENI. Trimming pared 1 base from V and 5 bases from J, leaving 14 bases between. CDR3 coding DNA: TGTGCCAGCTCACCACTTTCCCAGGGCGGAACTGAAGCTTTCTTT. Translating it yields CASSPLSQGGTEAFF.

This chain joins TRBV28 and TRBJ2-2; TRBD1 is a possible D gene (5 bases). CDR1 and CDR2 (germline): MDHEN, SYDVKM. The V end was cut by 6 bases, the J end by 1 base, with 15 bases between. The CDR3 extends over 16 amino acids. The CDR3 is CASRQRWGLNTGELFF. The CDR3 DNA sequence: TGTGCCAGCAGGCAGAGGTGGGGCTTGAACACCGGGGAGCTGTTTTTT.

The rearrangement joins TRBV7-3 to TRBJ2-5; 7 positions match TRBD2. V lost 5 bases and J lost 4; bases outside the gene matches: 4. This CDR3 is 13 amino acids long. Germline assignment: CDR1 SGHTA and CDR2 FQGTGA. CDR3 loop: CASSTGLGETQYF. The CDR3 DNA is TGTGCCAGCAGCACCGGACTAGGAGAGACCCAGTACTTC.

The chain links TRBV4-1 to TRBJ1-6; a weak D match, TRBD1 (5 bases). The germline gives CDR1 MGHRA, CDR2 YSYEKL. This CDR3 is built from 18 residues. V was trimmed by 4 bases and J by 2 bases, leaving 18 bases between them. The CDR3, as DNA: TGCGCCAGCAGCCTAACCCCCGTTCAGGGACCCTATAATTCACCCCTCCACTTT. It is translated as CASSLTPVQGPYNSPLHF.